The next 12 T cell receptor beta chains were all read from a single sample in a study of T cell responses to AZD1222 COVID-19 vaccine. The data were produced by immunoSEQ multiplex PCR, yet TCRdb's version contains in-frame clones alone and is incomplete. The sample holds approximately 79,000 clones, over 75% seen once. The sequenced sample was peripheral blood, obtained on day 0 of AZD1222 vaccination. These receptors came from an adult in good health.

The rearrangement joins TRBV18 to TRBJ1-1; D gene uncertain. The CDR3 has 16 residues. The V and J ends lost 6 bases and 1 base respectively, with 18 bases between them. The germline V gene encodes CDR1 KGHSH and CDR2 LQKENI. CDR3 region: CASSPEKDWGNTEAFF. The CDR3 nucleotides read TGTGCCAGCTCTCCCGAGAAGGACTGGGGGAACACTGAAGCTTTCTTT.

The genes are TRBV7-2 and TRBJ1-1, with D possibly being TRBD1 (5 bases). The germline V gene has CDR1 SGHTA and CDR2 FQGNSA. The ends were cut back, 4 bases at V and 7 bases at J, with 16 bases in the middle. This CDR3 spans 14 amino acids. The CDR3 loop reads CASSSSSGTGEAFF. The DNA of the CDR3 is TGTGCCAGCAGCTCAAGCTCCGGGACGGGTGAAGCTTTCTTT.

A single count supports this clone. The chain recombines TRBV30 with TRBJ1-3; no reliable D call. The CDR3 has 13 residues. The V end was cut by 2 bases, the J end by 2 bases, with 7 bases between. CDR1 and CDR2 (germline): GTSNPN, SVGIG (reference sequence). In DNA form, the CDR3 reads TGTGCCTGGAGTCCCTCCCCTGGAAACACCATATATTTT. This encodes CAWSPSPGNTIYF.

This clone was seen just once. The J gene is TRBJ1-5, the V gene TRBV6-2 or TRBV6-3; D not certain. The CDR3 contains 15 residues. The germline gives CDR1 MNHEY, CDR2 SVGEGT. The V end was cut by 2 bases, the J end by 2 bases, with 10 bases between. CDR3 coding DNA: TGTGCCAGCAGTTACGGAGGTAGTGGCAATCAGCCCCAGCATTTT. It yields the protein CASSYGGSGNQPQHF.

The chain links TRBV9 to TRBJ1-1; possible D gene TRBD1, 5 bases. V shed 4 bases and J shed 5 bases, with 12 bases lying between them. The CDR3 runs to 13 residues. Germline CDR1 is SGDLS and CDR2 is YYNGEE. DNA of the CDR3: TGTGCCAGCAGCCCGCAGGGTGGGACTGAAGCTTTCTTT. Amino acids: CASSPQGGTEAFF.

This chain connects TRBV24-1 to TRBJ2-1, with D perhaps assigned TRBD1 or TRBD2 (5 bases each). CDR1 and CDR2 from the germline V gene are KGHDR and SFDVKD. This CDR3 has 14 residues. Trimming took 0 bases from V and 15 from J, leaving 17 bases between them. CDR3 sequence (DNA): TGTGCCACCAGTGATTTGAATATGGGACCTAGTCTGTTCTTC. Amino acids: CATSDLNMGPSLFF.

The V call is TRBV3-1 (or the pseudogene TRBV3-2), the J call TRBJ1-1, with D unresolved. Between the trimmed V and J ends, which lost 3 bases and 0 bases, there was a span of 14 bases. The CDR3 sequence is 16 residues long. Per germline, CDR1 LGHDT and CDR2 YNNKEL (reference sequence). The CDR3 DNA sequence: TGTGCCAGCAGCCAGGGGTTGGAGGCGGTGAACACTGAAGCTTTCTTT. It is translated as CASSQGLEAVNTEAFF.

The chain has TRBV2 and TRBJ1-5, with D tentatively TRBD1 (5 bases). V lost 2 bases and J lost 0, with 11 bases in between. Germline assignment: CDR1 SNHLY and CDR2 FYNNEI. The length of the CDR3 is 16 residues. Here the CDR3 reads CASSERQTVSNQPQHF. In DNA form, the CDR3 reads TGTGCCAGCAGTGAAAGGCAGACAGTTAGCAATCAGCCCCAGCATTTT.

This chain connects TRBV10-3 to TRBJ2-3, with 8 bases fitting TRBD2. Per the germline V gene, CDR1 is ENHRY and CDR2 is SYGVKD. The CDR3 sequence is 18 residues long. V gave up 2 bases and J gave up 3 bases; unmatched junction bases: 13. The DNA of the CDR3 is TGTGCCATCAGTGAGCCGAGGGGTCTCGGGAGGGGGACAGATACGCAGTATTTT. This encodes CAISEPRGLGRGTDTQYF.

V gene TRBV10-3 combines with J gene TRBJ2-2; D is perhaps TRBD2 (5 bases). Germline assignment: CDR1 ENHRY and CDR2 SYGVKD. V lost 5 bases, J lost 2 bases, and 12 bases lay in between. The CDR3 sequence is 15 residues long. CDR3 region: CAISPEGRNTGELFF. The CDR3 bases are TGTGCCATCAGTCCCGAAGGGAGAAACACCGGGGAGCTGTTTTTT.

The CDR3 DNA is TGTGCCAGCAGCGCCCAGGGTAGCTATGGCTACACCTTC. Translation gives CASSAQGSYGYTF. The chain uses TRBV9 and TRBJ1-2; D might be TRBD1 (5 bases). The CDR3 contains 13 residues. From germline, CDR1 is SGDLS and CDR2 YYNGEE. Trimming took off 3 bases at V and 4 bases at J, with 10 bases between the two ends.

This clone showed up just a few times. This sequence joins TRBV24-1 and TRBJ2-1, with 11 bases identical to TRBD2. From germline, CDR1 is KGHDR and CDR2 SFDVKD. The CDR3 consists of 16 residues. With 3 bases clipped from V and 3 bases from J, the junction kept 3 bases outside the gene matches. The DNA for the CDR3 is TGTGCCACCAGTGATCCGACTAGCGGGAACTACAATGAGCAGTTCTTC. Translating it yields CATSDPTSGNYNEQFF.